This section outlines one T cell receptor beta chain sequence together with its context. The germline V gene has CDR1 SGHKS and CDR2 YYEKEE (reference sequence). The CDR3 contains 14 residues. The record originates from a study of T cells expressing NK-cell markers. On the study more broadly: The sequencing cohort of eight donors included seven HCMV-seropositive individuals and one seronegative individual.

Template switching by 5'RACE with UMIs generated the TCR beta cDNA. TCRdb reprocessed the 5' RACE reads and stores each CDR3 protein as one record, lacking DNA. Its table lists some 500,000 distinct CDR3 sequences. The chain joins TRBV5-5 to TRBJ1-2; TCRdb selects TRBD1, and the lack of DNA leaves this call unchecked. The sequenced sample consisted of blood T cells: a sorted CD56 or NKG2C T cell subset, CD4+ or CD8+ T cells, or bulk PBMC T cells (not recorded which). The TCR originated in a woman aged 50 to 65 in good health. Here the CDR3 reads CASTFQGRRNGYTF.